The present T cell receptor beta chain was sequenced within a study of cytomegalovirus exposure and HLA in healthy donors. Whole-study results and caveats: It was reportedly the case that the classifier diagnosed cytomegalovirus status with high specificity and sensitivity. The CMV antigen specificity of a few CMV-associated chains was confirmed through in vitro analysis.

This table comes from immunoSEQ multiplex PCR, and its TCRdb copy is limited to in-frame clones, with some not included. The data show roughly 67,000 clones, with about nine tenths seen just once and about 3% held by the top ten. A word on this clone: Its target is not known.

The CDR3 runs 15 residues. From germline, CDR1 is LNHDA and CDR2 SQIVND (reference sequence). With 2 bases removed from V and 1 base from J, the gap between germline ends came to 6 bases. The donors were in the roughly 110-subject validation cohort, distinct from the 666-subject first cohort. The sample was PBMCs. The TCR comes from a man aged 18-30 years in good health and CMV-seronegative. The genes are TRBV19 and TRBJ2-6, with D unresolved. In nucleotides, the CDR3 is TGTGCCAGTAGTATAACCGGTTCTGGGGCCAACGTCCTGACTTTC. Its protein product is CASSITGSGANVLTF.